This T cell receptor beta chain comes out of a study of T cell responses to AZD1222 COVID-19 vaccine. Findings of the study overall: Breadth and depth of Spike-specific TCRs rose after two AZD1222 doses. Regions 160-218 and 743-854 dominated among vaccine-associated CD4 TCRs spanning spike.

This clone has only one observation. What it binds is not known. Germline CDR1 SGHDN, CDR2 FVKESK. CDR3 size: 14 residues. V lost 1 base, J lost 5 bases, and 10 bases lay in between. Here immunoSEQ multiplex PCR was the method, and the copy in TCRdb shows in-frame clones only, minus some. The data show about 180,000 clones, over 75% seen once. This sample comprised peripheral blood, obtained on day 0 of AZD1222 vaccination. The TCR sequence derives from an adult in good health. The rearrangement uses TRBV14 and TRBJ2-3; TRBD2 might be the D (5 bases). The CDR3 loop reads CASSQVSRGDTQYF. The CDR3, as DNA: TGTGCCAGCAGCCAAGTGTCTCGGGGAGATACGCAGTATTTT. The full variable domain, rest sourced from reference TRBV14 and TRBJ2-3, is EAGVTQFPSHSVIEKGQTVTLRCDPISGHDNLYWYRRVMGKEIKFLLHFVKESKQDESGMPNNRFLAERTGGTYSTLKVQPAELEDSGVYFCASSQVSRGDTQYFGPGTRLTVL.